What follows are 5 T cell receptor beta chains derived from one specimen sequenced in a study of blood T cell repertoires in COVID-19. Method: immunoSEQ multiplex PCR; TCRdb's copy keeps in-frame clones and lacks some. The sample lists some 150,000 clones; roughly 84% were seen once. Sequencing was carried out using peripheral blood. Every receptor here comes from a man aged 70-80 years with acute or convalescent COVID-19.

This chain uses TRBV24-1 with TRBJ1-1; D not certain. Germline V gene data show CDR1 as KGHDR and CDR2 as SFDVKD. Trimming took 4 bases from V and 2 from J, leaving 4 bases between them. The CDR3 sequence is 12 residues long. The CDR3 nucleotides are TGTGCCACCAGTGACAGTAACACTGAAGCTTTCTTT. It yields the protein CATSDSNTEAFF.

J is TRBJ2-1 and V is TRBV11-2, with D possibly TRBD2 on 6 matching bases. Germline V gene sequence: CDR1 SGHAT, CDR2 FQNNGV. This CDR3 has 15 amino acids. Trimming left V 5 bases short and J 3 bases short, with 14 bases between. CDR3 region: CASSRGGANYNEQFF. For the CDR3, the DNA is TGTGCCAGCAGCCGCGGAGGGGCGAACTACAATGAGCAGTTCTTC.

The chain employs TRBV5-1 and TRBJ2-7; 7 positions agree with TRBD1. Losses at the gene ends were 1 base for V and 4 bases for J; bases not matched to a gene: 8. CDR1 SGHRS and CDR2 YFSETQ come from the germline V gene. CDR3 length: 15 amino acids. CDR3 residues: CASSLIQGSGYEQYF. In DNA, the CDR3 is TGCGCCAGCAGCTTGATACAGGGGTCGGGGTACGAGCAGTACTTC.

Of note for this clone: Sequence at one end of the junction differs from germline and may be a read error. V gene TRBV6-1 combines with J gene TRBJ2-7, with 9 bases that match TRBD1. CDR3 length: 12 residues. Looked up from germline, CDR1 is MNHNS and CDR2 is SASEGT. CDR3 bases: TGTGCCAGCAGTGACCGGGACAGGGCAAATTTTTTC. The encoded protein is CASSDRDRANFF.

The chain couples TRBV3-1 (or the pseudogene TRBV3-2) to TRBJ2-1, with 8 positions matching TRBD2. The junction had 5 bases not matched to a gene; V was cut back by 3 bases and J by 4 bases. CDR1 is LGHDT and CDR2 is YNNKEL in the germline V gene (reference sequence). The CDR3 sequence is 15 residues long. The CDR3 sequence: CASSQFRGGYNEQFF. The CDR3 bases are TGTGCCAGCAGCCAGTTCCGGGGGGGGTACAATGAGCAGTTCTTC.